This is a list of T cell receptor beta chains from one sample in a study of Ad26.COV2.S vaccination and SARS-CoV-2 variants. Produced via immunoSEQ multiplex PCR; TCRdb's table is partial and in-frame only. The data contain around 250,000 clones, approximately 90% of them singletons. The sample in question was peripheral blood, obtained in a trial of Ad26.COV2.S vaccine versus placebo. Source of these receptors: a person aged 18 to 65 who received the Ad26.COV2.S COVID-19 vaccine or a placebo. Each CDR3 is given with its conserved first and last residue. D genes are given only for firm matches. Not every row has a clone size; where given, it reads once, few, many or a size class.

D	V	J	size	CDR3	DNA
.	TRBV6-5	TRBJ2-5	.	CASSLLGTQYF	TGTGCCAGCAGCCTTCTAGGGACCCAGTACTTC
.	TRBV4-3	TRBJ2-2	.	CASSQDAMSTGELFF	TGCGCCAGCAGCCAAGACGCGATGAGTACCGGGGAGCTGTTTTTT
TRBD1	TRBV30	TRBJ1-6	.	CAWSRQGNSPLHF	TGTGCCTGGAGCCGACAGGGCAATTCACCCCTCCACTTT
.	TRBV20-1	TRBJ2-6	.	CSASGPRPGGANVLTF	TGCAGTGCTAGTGGGCCTCGGCCTGGTGGGGCCAACGTCCTGACTTTC
.	TRBV3-1/TRBV3-2	TRBJ2-4	.	CASSQDTGANGNIQYF	TGTGCCAGCAGCCAAGATACGGGAGCTAATGGAAACATTCAGTACTTC
TRBD1	TRBV30	TRBJ1-5	.	CAWSVPTGRGNQPQHF	TGTGCCTGGAGTGTACCGACAGGGAGGGGCAATCAGCCCCAGCATTTT
.	TRBV6-6	TRBJ2-5	.	CASRLDKLVGETQYF	TGTGCCAGCAGATTAGACAAGCTGGTGGGAGAGACCCAGTACTTC
.	TRBV4-3	TRBJ1-2	.	CASSPSTQGPYYGYTF	TGCGCCAGCAGTCCAAGCACTCAAGGGCCCTACTATGGCTACACCTTC
.	TRBV5-1	TRBJ1-4	.	CASSALGRLNEKLFF	TGCGCCAGCAGCGCCTTAGGACGGTTAAATGAAAAACTGTTTTTT
.	TRBV18	TRBJ2-2	.	CASSPVRSGLNTGELFF	TGTGCCAGCTCACCAGTTCGGAGCGGCCTGAACACCGGGGAGCTGTTTTTT
.	TRBV7-6	TRBJ1-1	.	CASSAGLRTEAFF	TGTGCCAGCAGCGCGGGACTCCGCACTGAAGCTTTCTTT
.	TRBV7-9	TRBJ2-5	.	CASSLRGREWETQYF	TGTGCCAGCAGCCTGAGGGGGCGGGAGTGGGAGACCCAGTACTTC
.	TRBV28	TRBJ1-5	few	CASSLVGARGNQPQHF	TGTGCCAGCAGTTTAGTGGGGGCGCGAGGCAATCAGCCCCAGCATTTT
TRBD1	TRBV7-2	TRBJ2-7	.	CASSIGPGQGAVGEQYF	TGTGCCAGCAGCATAGGGCCGGGACAGGGGGCAGTAGGTGAGCAGTACTTC
.	TRBV30	TRBJ1-1	once	CAWSLGRVGEAFF	TGTGCCTGGAGTCTCGGCAGGGTTGGGGAAGCTTTCTTT
TRBD2	TRBV27	TRBJ2-3	.	CASSFGLTSAGLWYF	TGTGCCAGCAGTTTTGGGCTGACTAGCGCGGGTTTGTGGTATTTT
.	TRBV6-5	TRBJ2-1	.	CASSYPRVFFPGEQFF	TGTGCCAGCAGTTACCCTCGGGTCTTTTTCCCAGGTGAGCAGTTCTTC
TRBD1	TRBV7-8	TRBJ1-5	few	CASSRDRLGMSQPQHF	TGTGCCAGCAGCCGGGACAGGTTGGGTATGAGTCAGCCCCAGCATTTT
.	TRBV30	TRBJ1-2	.	CAWSLGFYGYTF	TGTGCCTGGAGTCTGGGCTTCTATGGCTACACCTTC
.	TRBV7-3	TRBJ2-1	once	CASSLTGSRWEQFF	TGTGCCAGCAGCTTAACCGGGAGCCGGTGGGAGCAGTTCTTC
.	TRBV24-1	TRBJ1-5	.	CATSDSLGGGRNQPQHF	TGTGCCACCAGTGATTCTCTTGGGGGGGGCCGCAATCAGCCCCAGCATTTT
.	TRBV30	TRBJ1-6	.	CAKGDFNSPLHF	TGTGCCAAGGGGGATTTTAATTCACCCCTCCACTTT
.	TRBV13	TRBJ1-1	.	CASSARGHSEAFF	TGTGCCAGCAGCGCCCGGGGACACTCTGAAGCTTTCTTT
TRBD1	TRBV2	TRBJ2-1	few	CATRQGYLPLPYNEQFF	TGTGCCACCCGACAGGGTTACTTACCACTCCCTTACAATGAGCAGTTCTTC
TRBD1	TRBV11-2	TRBJ1-3	few	CASSIGQGRVGNTIYF	TGTGCCAGCAGCATCGGACAGGGGAGGGTTGGAAACACCATATATTTT
TRBD1	TRBV4-2	TRBJ1-1	few	CASSPGTGGRRDTEAFF	TGTGCCAGCAGCCCGGGGACAGGGGGTAGGAGGGACACTGAAGCTTTCTTT
.	TRBV4-3	TRBJ2-6	once	CASSQGRGVGANVLTF	TGCGCCAGCAGCCAAGGGAGGGGGGTAGGGGCCAACGTCCTGACTTTC
TRBD1	TRBV4-1	TRBJ2-3	.	CASSPRTGRDTQYF	TGCGCCAGCAGCCCTCGGACAGGGCGGGATACGCAGTATTTT
TRBD2	TRBV19	TRBJ2-2	few	CASSVRGGRPNTGELFF	TGTGCCAGTAGCGTCCGGGGGGGCCGCCCGAACACCGGGGAGCTGTTTTTT
TRBD1	TRBV6-5	TRBJ1-2	.	CASSWRQGANYGYTF	TGTGCCAGCAGTTGGAGACAGGGCGCTAACTATGGCTACACCTTC
.	TRBV7-8	TRBJ1-4	.	CASSLMMTNEKLFF	TGTGCCAGCAGCTTAATGATGACTAATGAAAAACTGTTTTTT
TRBD2	TRBV9	TRBJ2-3	.	CASSAGSGVAHTQYF	TGTGCCAGCAGCGCCGGGAGCGGGGTCGCCCATACGCAGTATTTT
.	TRBV3-1/TRBV3-2	TRBJ2-1	.	CASLRNNEQFF	TGTGCCAGCCTACGGAACAATGAGCAGTTCTTC
.	TRBV12-3/TRBV12-4	TRBJ2-2	.	CASSLSNTGELFF	TGTGCCAGCAGTTTGTCCAACACCGGGGAGCTGTTTTTT
.	TRBV5-4	TRBJ2-7	.	CASSHSAGGAYEQYF	TGTGCCAGCAGCCACTCAGCCGGAGGAGCCTACGAGCAGTACTTC
TRBD2	TRBV4-2	TRBJ2-3	.	CASSQVTSGRVDTQYF	TGTGCCAGCAGCCAAGTAACTAGCGGGCGGGTAGATACGCAGTATTTT
.	TRBV27	TRBJ2-3	.	CASSSQPSGQGGSGTQYF	TGTGCCAGCAGCAGTCAACCCTCGGGACAAGGGGGGTCAGGTACGCAGTATTTT
TRBD2	TRBV19	TRBJ2-3	.	CASSIFPAGGRRDTQYF	TGTGCCAGTAGTATATTTCCAGCGGGAGGGCGTAGAGATACGCAGTATTTT
TRBD2	TRBV30	TRBJ2-5	.	CAWSIQLAGAGETQYF	TGTGCCTGGAGTATCCAATTAGCGGGAGCAGGGGAGACCCAGTACTTC
.	TRBV2	TRBJ1-2	once	CASRVRGQNGYTF	TGTGCCAGCAGGGTCCGGGGGCAAAATGGCTACACCTTC
.	TRBV9	TRBJ2-3	.	CASSVGWGGDTQYF	TGTGCCAGCAGCGTAGGTTGGGGCGGAGATACGCAGTATTTT
TRBD1	TRBV10-3	TRBJ2-3	.	CAISNRGDTQYF	TGTGCCATCAGTAACAGGGGCGATACGCAGTATTTT
.	TRBV21-1	TRBJ1-1	.	CASSNQGGFGEAFF	TGTGCTAGCAGCAACCAGGGAGGTTTTGGTGAAGCTTTCTTT
TRBD2	TRBV4-2	TRBJ2-5	.	CASSQVEAGAQETQYF	TGTGCCAGCAGCCAAGTTGAAGCGGGGGCCCAAGAGACCCAGTACTTC
TRBD2	TRBV19	TRBJ2-1	.	CASNPSGIDNEQFF	TGTGCCAGTAACCCTAGCGGGATTGATAATGAGCAGTTCTTC
.	TRBV11-2	TRBJ1-1	.	CASNPFGAYDLGTEAFF	TGTGCCAGCAACCCTTTCGGGGCTTATGATCTAGGCACTGAAGCTTTCTTT
TRBD1	TRBV27	TRBJ2-1	.	CASSLIGTGDNEQFF	TGTGCCAGCAGTTTGATCGGGACAGGAGACAATGAGCAGTTCTTC
.	TRBV5-4	TRBJ2-1	.	CASSWGWGPSEQFF	TGTGCCAGCAGCTGGGGATGGGGGCCATCTGAGCAGTTCTTC